This T cell receptor beta chain originates from a study of shared clonotypes between healthy human individuals. Findings and caveats of the study: Sampling involved blood alone; tissue repertoires likely differ.

Per the authors' pipeline: Junction-only immunoSEQ data arrived without quality scores, meaning filtering differed. This table comes from immunoSEQ multiplex PCR, and its TCRdb copy is limited to in-frame clones, with some not included. V, J and clone size reflect that table, while D and trimming were determined from the DNA. Among around 2,000,000 clones listed, about 95% were seen once. Naive CD8 populations comprised CD45RO-negative cells positively selected for CCR7, excluding terminally differentiated effector memory CD45RA+ cells. V lost 7 bases, J lost 0 bases, and 12 bases lay in between. Germline lookup yields CDR1 SNHLY and CDR2 FYNNEI. This CDR3 is built from 15 residues. With respect to this clone: Its antigen is unknown.

What was sequenced was naive CD8+ T cells sorted from blood. This clonotype was sampled from a man in his late teens or twenties in good health. This chain joins TRBV2 and TRBJ1-4; D is unclear. DNA of the CDR3: TGTGCCAGCAATGGGTTGGCATCAACTAATGAAAAACTGTTTTTT. Its protein product is CASNGLASTNEKLFF.